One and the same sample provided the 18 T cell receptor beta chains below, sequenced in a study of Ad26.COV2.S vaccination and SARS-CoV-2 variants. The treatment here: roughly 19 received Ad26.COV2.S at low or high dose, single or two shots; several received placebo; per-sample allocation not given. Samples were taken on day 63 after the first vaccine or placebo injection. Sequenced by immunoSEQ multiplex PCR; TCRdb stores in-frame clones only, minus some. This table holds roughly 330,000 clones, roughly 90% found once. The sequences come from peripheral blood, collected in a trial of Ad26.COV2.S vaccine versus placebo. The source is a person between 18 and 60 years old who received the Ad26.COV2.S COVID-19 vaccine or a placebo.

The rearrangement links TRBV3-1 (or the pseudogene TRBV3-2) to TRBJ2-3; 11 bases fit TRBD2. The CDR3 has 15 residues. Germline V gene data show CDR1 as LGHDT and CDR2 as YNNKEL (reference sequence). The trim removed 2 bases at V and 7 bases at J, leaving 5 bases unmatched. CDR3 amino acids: CASSQPGLAVNTQYF. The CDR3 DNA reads TGTGCCAGCAGCCAACCGGGACTAGCGGTAAATACGCAGTATTTT.

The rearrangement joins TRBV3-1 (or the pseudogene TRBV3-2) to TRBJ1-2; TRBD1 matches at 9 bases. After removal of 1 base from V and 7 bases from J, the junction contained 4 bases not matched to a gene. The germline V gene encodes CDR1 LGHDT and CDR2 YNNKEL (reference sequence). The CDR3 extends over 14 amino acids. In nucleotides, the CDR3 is TGTGCCAGCAGCCAAGCAGGGACAGGGTTTGGCTACACCTTC. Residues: CASSQAGTGFGYTF.

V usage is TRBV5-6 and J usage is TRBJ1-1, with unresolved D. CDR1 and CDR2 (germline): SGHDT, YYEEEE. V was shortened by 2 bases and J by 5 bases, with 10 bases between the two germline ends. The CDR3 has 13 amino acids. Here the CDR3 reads CASSLRLVTEAFF. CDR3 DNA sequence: TGTGCCAGCAGCTTACGGTTGGTAACTGAAGCTTTCTTT.

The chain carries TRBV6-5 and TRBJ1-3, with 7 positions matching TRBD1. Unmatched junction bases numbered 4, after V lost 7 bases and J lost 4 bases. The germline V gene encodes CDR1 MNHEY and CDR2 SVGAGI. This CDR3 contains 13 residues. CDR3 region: CASTPDRGNTIYF. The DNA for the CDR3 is TGTGCCAGCACCCCGGACAGGGGAAACACCATATATTTT.

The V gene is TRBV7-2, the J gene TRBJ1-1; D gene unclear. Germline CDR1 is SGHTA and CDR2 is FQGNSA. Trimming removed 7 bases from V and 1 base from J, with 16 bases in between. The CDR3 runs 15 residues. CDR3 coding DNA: TGTGCCAGCATCCCAACTAGAGTGGGGAACACTGAAGCTTTCTTT. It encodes CASIPTRVGNTEAFF.

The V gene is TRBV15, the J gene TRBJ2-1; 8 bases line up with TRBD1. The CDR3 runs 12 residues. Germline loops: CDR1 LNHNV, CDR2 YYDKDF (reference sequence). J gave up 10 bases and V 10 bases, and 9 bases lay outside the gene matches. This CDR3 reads CASRDRGYEQFF. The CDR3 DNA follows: TGTGCCAGCCGCGACAGGGGTTACGAGCAGTTCTTC.

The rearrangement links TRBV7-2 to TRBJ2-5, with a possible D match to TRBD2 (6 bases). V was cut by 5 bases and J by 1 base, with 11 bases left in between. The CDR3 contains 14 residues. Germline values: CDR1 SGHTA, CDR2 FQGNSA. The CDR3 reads CASSRRDFQETQYF. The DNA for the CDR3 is TGTGCCAGCAGCCGCCGGGACTTCCAAGAGACCCAGTACTTC.

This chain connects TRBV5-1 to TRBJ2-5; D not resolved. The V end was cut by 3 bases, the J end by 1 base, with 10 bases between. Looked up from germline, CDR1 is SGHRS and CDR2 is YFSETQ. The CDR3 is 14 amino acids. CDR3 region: CASSSTNSQETQYF. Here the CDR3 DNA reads TGCGCCAGCAGCTCCACTAATTCCCAAGAGACCCAGTACTTC. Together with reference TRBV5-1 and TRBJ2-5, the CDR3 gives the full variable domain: KAGVTQTPRYLIKTRGQQVTLSCSPISGHRSVSWYQQTPGQGLQFLFEYFSETQRNKGNFPGRFSGRQFSNSRSEMNVSTLELGDSALYLCASSSTNSQETQYFGPGTRLLVL.

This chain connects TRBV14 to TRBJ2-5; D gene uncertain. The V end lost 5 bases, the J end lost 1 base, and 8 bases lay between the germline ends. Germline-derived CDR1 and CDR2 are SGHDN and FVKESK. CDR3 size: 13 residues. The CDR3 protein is CASSKLSQETQYF. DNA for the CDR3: TGTGCCAGCAGCAAGCTATCCCAAGAGACCCAGTACTTC.

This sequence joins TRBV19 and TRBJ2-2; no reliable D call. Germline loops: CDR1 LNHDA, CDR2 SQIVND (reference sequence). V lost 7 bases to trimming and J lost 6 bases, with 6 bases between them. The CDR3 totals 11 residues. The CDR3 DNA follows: TGTGCCAGTACGTTCGCCGGGGAGCTGTTTTTT. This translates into CASTFAGELFF.

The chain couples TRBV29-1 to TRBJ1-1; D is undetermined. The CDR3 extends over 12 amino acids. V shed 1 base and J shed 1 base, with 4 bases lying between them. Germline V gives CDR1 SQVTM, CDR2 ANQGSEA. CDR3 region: CSVEVTNTEAFF. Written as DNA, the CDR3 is TGCAGCGTTGAAGTCACGAACACTGAAGCTTTCTTT.

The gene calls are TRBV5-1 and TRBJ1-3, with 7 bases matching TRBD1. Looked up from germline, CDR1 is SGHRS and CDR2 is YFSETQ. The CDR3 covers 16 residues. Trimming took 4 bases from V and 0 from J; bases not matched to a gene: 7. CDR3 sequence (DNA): TGCGCCAGCAGCACTTCGGGACAGAGCTCTGGAAACACCATATATTTT. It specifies CASSTSGQSSGNTIYF. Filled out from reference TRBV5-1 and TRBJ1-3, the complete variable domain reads KAGVTQTPRYLIKTRGQQVTLSCSPISGHRSVSWYQQTPGQGLQFLFEYFSETQRNKGNFPGRFSGRQFSNSRSEMNVSTLELGDSALYLCASSTSGQSSGNTIYFGEGSWLTVV.

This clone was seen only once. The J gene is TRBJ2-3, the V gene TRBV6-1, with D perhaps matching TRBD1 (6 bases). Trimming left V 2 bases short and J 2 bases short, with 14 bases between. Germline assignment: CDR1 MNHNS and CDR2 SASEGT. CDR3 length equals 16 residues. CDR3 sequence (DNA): TGTGCCAGCAGTGAAAGGGGGTGGTCATACACAGATACGCAGTATTTT. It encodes CASSERGWSYTDTQYF.

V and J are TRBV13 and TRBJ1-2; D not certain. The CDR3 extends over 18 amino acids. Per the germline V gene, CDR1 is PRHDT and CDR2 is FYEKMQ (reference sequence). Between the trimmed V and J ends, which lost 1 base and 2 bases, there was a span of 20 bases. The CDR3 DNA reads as TGTGCCAGCAGCTTAGCCACGCCGAATGTAGGGAGAAACTATGGCTACACCTTC. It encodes CASSLATPNVGRNYGYTF.

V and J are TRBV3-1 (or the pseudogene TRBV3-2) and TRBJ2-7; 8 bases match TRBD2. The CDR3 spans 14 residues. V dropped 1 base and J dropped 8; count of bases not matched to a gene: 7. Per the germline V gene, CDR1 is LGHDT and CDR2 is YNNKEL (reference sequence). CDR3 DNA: TGTGCCAGCAGCCAAGGCATTACTAGCGGTAAGCAGTACGTC. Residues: CASSQGITSGKQYV.

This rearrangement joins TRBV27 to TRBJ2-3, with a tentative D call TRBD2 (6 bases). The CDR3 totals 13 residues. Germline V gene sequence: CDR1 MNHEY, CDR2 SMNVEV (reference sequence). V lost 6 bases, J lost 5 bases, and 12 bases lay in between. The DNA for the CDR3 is TGTGCCAGCAGCTTAGCGGTGGGAGATACGCAGTATTTT. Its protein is CASSLAVGDTQYF.

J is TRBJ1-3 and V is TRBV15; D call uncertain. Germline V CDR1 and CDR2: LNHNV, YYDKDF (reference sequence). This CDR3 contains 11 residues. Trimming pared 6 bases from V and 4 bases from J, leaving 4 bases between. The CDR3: CATRLGNTIYF. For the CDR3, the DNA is TGTGCCACCAGGCTGGGAAACACCATATATTTT.

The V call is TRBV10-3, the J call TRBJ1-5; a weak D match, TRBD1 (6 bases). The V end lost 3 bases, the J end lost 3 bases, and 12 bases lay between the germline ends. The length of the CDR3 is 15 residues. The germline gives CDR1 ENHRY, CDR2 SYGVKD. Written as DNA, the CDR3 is TGTGCCATCAGTGAAGGAGGACAGCTCAATCAGCCCCAGCATTTT. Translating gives CAISEGGQLNQPQHF.